The 28 T cell receptor beta chains in this list originate from one sample, sequenced in a study of blood T cell repertoires in COVID-19. Here immunoSEQ multiplex PCR was the method, and the copy in TCRdb shows in-frame clones only, minus some. The sample yields about 210,000 clones, around 83% seen once. The sample comprised peripheral blood. These TCRs come from a man aged 45-60 years with active or convalescent COVID-19.

The chain joins TRBV21-1 to TRBJ2-7; TRBD2 is the table's D call, not checked against the DNA. TRBV21-1 is noted as a pseudogene. This CDR3 spans 17 amino acids. The CDR3 region has the DNA TGTGCCAGCAGCACGGCTAGGGGACGGGAGATCTCCTACGAGCAGTACTTC. This codes for CASSTARGREISYEQYF.

The chain carries TRBV18 and TRBJ2-5; TRBD1 matches at 8 bases. This CDR3 is built from 14 residues. Germline CDR1 is KGHSH and CDR2 is LQKENI. V dropped 3 bases and J dropped 3; count of bases not matched to a gene: 3. CDR3 nucleotide sequence: TGTGCCAGCTCACCCGAGACAGGGGAAGAGACCCAGTACTTC. This codes for CASSPETGEETQYF.

This CDR3 is CASSWGGVQETQYF. DNA for the CDR3: TGCGCCAGCAGCTGGGGGGGGGTCCAAGAGACCCAGTACTTC. J is TRBJ2-5 and V is TRBV5-1; 7 nucleotides agree with TRBD2. Germline V gives CDR1 SGHRS, CDR2 YFSETQ. The CDR3 is 14 residues long. With V trimmed by 3 bases and J by 1 base, 3 bases remained unmatched.

The genes are TRBV4-2 and TRBJ1-3; 7 bases match TRBD1. Germline V gives CDR1 LGHNA, CDR2 YNFKEQ. The CDR3 has 16 amino acids. J was trimmed by 2 bases and V by 0 bases; bases with no gene match: 4. In DNA form, the CDR3 reads TGTGCCAGCAGCCAAGAGACAGGACAGGCTGGAAACACCATATATTTT. This translates into CASSQETGQAGNTIYF.

The CDR3 sequence: CASSLGTSGSLKTQYF. The CDR3 nucleotides are TGTGCCAGCAGCTTGGGGACTAGCGGGAGTCTTAAGACCCAGTACTTC. V and J are TRBV7-9 and TRBJ2-5, with 14 nucleotides matching TRBD2. Germline values: CDR1 SEHNR, CDR2 FQNEAQ (reference sequence). The junction had 6 bases not matched to a gene; V was cut back by 3 bases and J by 6 bases. This CDR3 region has 16 residues.

This chain connects TRBV28 to TRBJ1-1; the D gene is possibly TRBD1 (5 bases). Germline CDR1 MDHEN, CDR2 SYDVKM. The CDR3 consists of 14 residues. Trimming cost V 5 bases and J 1 base, with 11 bases left between them. CDR3: CASSNPTENTEAFF. DNA of the CDR3: TGTGCCAGCAGTAACCCGACAGAGAACACTGAAGCTTTCTTT.

CDR3: CASSQGGQLTNQPQHF. CDR3 nucleotides: TGTGCCAGCAGCCAAGGGGGACAGCTTACAAATCAGCCCCAGCATTTT. V is TRBV3-1 (or the pseudogene TRBV3-2) and J is TRBJ1-5, with 7 positions matching TRBD1. Germline values: CDR1 LGHDT, CDR2 YNNKEL (reference sequence). The length of the CDR3 is 16 residues. Unmatched junction bases numbered 7, after V lost 1 base and J lost 4 bases.

The chain couples TRBV19 to TRBJ1-5; 9 positions agree with TRBD1. Germline trimming cut 5 bases from V and 5 bases from J; bases unmatched to any gene: 7. The CDR3 is 15 amino acids. Germline CDR1 reads LNHDA; CDR2 reads SQIVND (reference sequence). DNA of the CDR3: TGTGCCAGTAGTCCGTTACGACAGGGGGATCAGCCCCAGCATTTT. Translating it yields CASSPLRQGDQPQHF.

V and J are TRBV6-5 and TRBJ1-3, with 7 bases fitting TRBD1. The germline gives CDR1 MNHEY, CDR2 SVGAGI. The J segment lost 0 bases and the V segment lost 2 bases, leaving 4 bases of the junction unmatched. The CDR3 has 16 residues. As DNA, the CDR3 is TGTGCCAGCAGTTACGCTCGGACAGGCTCTGGAAACACCATATATTTT. As protein: CASSYARTGSGNTIYF.

The chain carries TRBV2 and TRBJ2-3, with 11 bases that match TRBD2. Germline lookup yields CDR1 SNHLY and CDR2 FYNNEI. The junction had 8 bases not matched to a gene; V was cut back by 6 bases and J by 3 bases. CDR3 size: 16 residues. CDR3 bases: TGTGCCAGCAGGCCCCTAGCGGGAGGAATGACAGATACGCAGTATTTT. Its translation is CASRPLAGGMTDTQYF.

V is TRBV12-3 or TRBV12-4 and J is TRBJ2-1; D ambiguous. This CDR3 spans 12 amino acids. Trimming took 7 bases from V and 9 from J, leaving 13 bases between them. CDR3 sequence: CASTLSRSEQFF. The CDR3 region has the DNA TGTGCCAGCACCCTCTCAAGGAGTGAGCAGTTCTTC.

The chain couples TRBV19 to TRBJ1-2; 7 bases are a match to TRBD1. V was pared by 3 bases and J by 4 bases, with 8 bases of the junction left unmatched. CDR1 is LNHDA and CDR2 is SQIVND in the germline V gene (reference sequence). The CDR3 covers 15 residues. CDR3 nucleotides: TGTGCCAGTAGTATGGAGGACAGGCCAATCTATGGCTACACCTTC. The encoded protein is CASSMEDRPIYGYTF.

The rearrangement links TRBV6-6 to TRBJ1-2, with D possibly being TRBD1 (6 bases). Germline loops: CDR1 MNHNY, CDR2 SVGAGI (reference sequence). Trimming pared 4 bases from V and 0 bases from J, leaving 15 bases between. The length of the CDR3 is 16 residues. This CDR3 is CASSSQSRDTNYGYTF. In nucleotides, the CDR3 is TGTGCCAGCAGTTCCCAAAGCCGGGACACTAACTATGGCTACACCTTC.

This chain links TRBV29-1 with TRBJ1-2; TRBD1 matches at 7 bases. This CDR3 contains 13 residues. Germline CDR1 is SQVTM and CDR2 is ANQGSEA. The ends lost 5 bases at V and 4 bases at J; junction bases unmatched: 7. In DNA, the CDR3 is TGCAGCGTTCGGGGACAGTCCCGCTATGGCTACACCTTC. Its protein is CSVRGQSRYGYTF.

The genes are TRBV5-4 and TRBJ2-3; 8 bases agree with TRBD1. Germline lookup yields CDR1 SGHNT and CDR2 YYREEE (reference sequence). The CDR3 is made up of 15 amino acids. The V and J ends lost 5 bases and 6 bases, in that order; junction bases with no gene match: 11. For the CDR3, the DNA is TGTGCCAGCAGTTTCCAGGGGGCACGGGCGGATACGCAGTATTTT. It translates to CASSFQGARADTQYF.

The chain uses TRBV25-1 and TRBJ2-5, with D hard to call. This CDR3 is 12 amino acids long. Germline values: CDR1 MGHDK, CDR2 SYGVNS. V was shortened by 10 bases and J by 1 base, with 10 bases between the two germline ends. The CDR3 DNA follows: TGTGCCACTGCTAACCCCCAAGAGACCCAGTACTTC. This codes for CATANPQETQYF.

This sequence joins TRBV5-1 and TRBJ1-5, with a possible D match to TRBD1 (5 bases). Germline V lookup: CDR1 SGHRS, CDR2 YFSETQ. The CDR3 length is 15 residues. The ends were cut back, 5 bases at V and 0 bases at J, with 12 bases in the middle. In DNA form, the CDR3 reads TGCGCCAGCAGGTTAGACAGCTATAGCAATCAGCCCCAGCATTTT. This gives the protein CASRLDSYSNQPQHF.

This chain connects TRBV2 to TRBJ1-2; TRBD1 agrees at 7 bases. Germline V gene lookup returns CDR1 SNHLY and CDR2 FYNNEI. Unmatched junction bases numbered 8, after V lost 10 bases and J lost 3 bases. The CDR3 is 13 residues long. The CDR3, as DNA: TGTGCCAACCAGGAGACAGGGCACTATGGCTACACCTTC. It codes for CANQETGHYGYTF.

A single count supports this clone. The chain carries TRBV18 and TRBJ1-1; D is uncertain. CDR3 length: 15 amino acids. Germline lookup yields CDR1 KGHSH and CDR2 LQKENI. Trimming removed 2 bases at V and 1 base at J, with 11 bases between. CDR3 DNA sequence: TGTGCCAGCTCACCAAGGAGGTGGGCGAACACTGAAGCTTTCTTT. This codes for CASSPRRWANTEAFF.

Turning to this clone: Other DNA sequences in this sample translate to the same CDR3. J is TRBJ1-2 and V is TRBV6-5; 10 bases align to TRBD1. Per germline, CDR1 MNHEY and CDR2 SVGAGI. V shed 6 bases and J 3 bases; nucleotides not matched to a gene: 4. The CDR3 length is 14 residues. DNA of the CDR3: TGTGCCAGCAGCAGGACAGGGGGAGACTATGGCTACACCTTC. Amino acids: CASSRTGGDYGYTF.

V usage is TRBV12-1 and J usage is TRBJ2-1; the table assigns TRBD2, which was not confirmed against the DNA. TRBV12-1 is described as a pseudogene. The CDR3 consists of 15 residues. CDR3 residues: CASSPSSGSYNEQFF. CDR3 in DNA: TGTGCCAGCAGCCCCTCAAGCGGGAGCTACAATGAGCAGTTCTTC.

This chain uses TRBV3-1 (or the pseudogene TRBV3-2) with TRBJ1-2; D remains unclear. The CDR3 is 13 amino acids. Trimming took 8 bases from V and 8 from J, leaving 18 bases between them. Germline V CDR1 and CDR2: LGHDT, YNNKEL (reference sequence). CDR3 loop: CASRQRGGSGYTF. CDR3 nucleotide sequence: TGTGCCAGCCGACAACGCGGCGGGTCAGGCTACACCTTC.

The gene calls are TRBV12-3 or TRBV12-4 and TRBJ2-7; 7 bases agree with TRBD2. There are 12 residues in the CDR3. With V trimmed by 6 bases and J by 13 bases, 12 bases remained unmatched. CDR3 amino acids: CASSPHEGGAYF. The CDR3 nucleotides read TGTGCCAGCAGCCCTCACGAGGGAGGGGCTTACTTC.

In its sample, this clone was seen once. For the CDR3, the DNA is TGTGCCAGCAGTTCACAGGGGTCACTACGATCGGCTGAAGCTTTCTTT. Translated, it gives CASSSQGSLRSAEAFF. This chain links TRBV28 with TRBJ1-1; 7 positions agree with TRBD1. The trim removed 4 bases at V and 6 bases at J, leaving 14 bases unmatched. Germline V gene sequence: CDR1 MDHEN, CDR2 SYDVKM. This CDR3 contains 16 residues.

The V call is TRBV19, the J call TRBJ1-2; D gene uncertain. The CDR3 runs to 13 residues. Germline V lookup: CDR1 LNHDA, CDR2 SQIVND (reference sequence). V lost 8 bases, J lost 7 bases, and 17 bases lay in between. CDR3 in DNA: TGTGCCAGTGGGCGGGGAACGAGAAGTGGCTACACCTTC. Protein product: CASGRGTRSGYTF.

This clone came up once. The chain employs TRBV27 and TRBJ1-1, with 7 bases aligning to TRBD1. Germline trimming cut 6 bases from V and 1 base from J; bases unmatched to any gene: 2. CDR3 length: 13 amino acids. Germline lookup yields CDR1 MNHEY and CDR2 SMNVEV (reference sequence). The CDR3 region is CASRTGANTEAFF. The CDR3 nucleotides are TGTGCCAGCAGAACAGGGGCGAACACTGAAGCTTTCTTT.

Only a few counts were recorded for this clone. The V and J genes are TRBV9 and TRBJ1-1; perhaps TRBD1 as D (6 bases). From germline, CDR1 is SGDLS and CDR2 YYNGEE. This CDR3 contains 14 residues. The ends were cut back, 0 bases at V and 7 bases at J, with 13 bases in the middle. CDR3 in amino acids: CASSVGPNRDEAFF. The DNA of the CDR3 is TGTGCCAGCAGCGTAGGCCCCAACAGGGATGAAGCTTTCTTT.

This clone was counted a single time. This chain links TRBV19 with TRBJ1-6, with D possibly being TRBD1 (5 bases). Germline CDR1 reads LNHDA; CDR2 reads SQIVND (reference sequence). V dropped 4 bases and J dropped 9 bases, with 19 bases sitting between them. The CDR3 has 16 residues. The CDR3 protein is CASSTLLREIGSPLHF. In DNA form, the CDR3 reads TGTGCCAGTAGTACCCTACTCAGGGAAATAGGTTCACCCCTCCACTTT.